This TCR beta chain was sequenced in a study of blood T cell repertoires in COVID-19. Study-level information: The study drew acute and convalescent COVID-19 samples from the United States, Italy and Spain. The cDNA or gDNA used as material had been derived from T cells, B-cell-depleted T cells, or PBMCs.

CDR3 size: 13 residues. Germline V gives CDR1 SGHTA, CDR2 FQGNSA. Trimming cost V 1 base and J 7 bases, with 8 bases left between them. The method was immunoSEQ multiplex PCR; TCRdb's version includes in-frame clones alone and lacks a portion of them. Found here are more than 95,000 clones, about four fifths of them singletons; the top ten hold about 18%. Sample: peripheral blood. The source is a man in his thirties or forties with COVID-19, enrolled during active disease. V and J are TRBV7-2 and TRBJ2-1, with D possibly being TRBD1 (5 bases). CDR3 sequence reads: CASSLGGENEQFF. The DNA of the CDR3 is TGTGCCAGCAGCTTAGGGGGCGAGAATGAGCAGTTCTTC.